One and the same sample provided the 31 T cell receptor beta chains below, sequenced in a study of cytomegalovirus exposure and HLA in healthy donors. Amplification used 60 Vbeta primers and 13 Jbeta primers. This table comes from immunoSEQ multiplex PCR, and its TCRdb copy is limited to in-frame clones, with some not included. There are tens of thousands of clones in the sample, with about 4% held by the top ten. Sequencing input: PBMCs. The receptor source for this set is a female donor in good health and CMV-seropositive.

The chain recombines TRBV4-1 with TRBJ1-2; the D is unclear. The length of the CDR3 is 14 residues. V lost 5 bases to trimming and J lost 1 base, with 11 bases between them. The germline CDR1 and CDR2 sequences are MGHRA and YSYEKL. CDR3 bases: TGCGCCAGCAGCAGTAACAGCGGTAACTATGGCTACACCTTC. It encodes CASSSNSGNYGYTF.

In nucleotides, the CDR3 is TGTGCCAGCAGTGCGAACAGGGTATCAAACACTGAAGCTTTCTTT. This translates into CASSANRVSNTEAFF. The V call is TRBV27, the J call TRBJ1-1, with TRBD1 as a possible D gene (6 bases). The CDR3 is made up of 15 amino acids. Germline V lookup: CDR1 MNHEY, CDR2 SMNVEV (reference sequence). Trimming removed 5 bases from V and 2 bases from J, with 15 bases in between.

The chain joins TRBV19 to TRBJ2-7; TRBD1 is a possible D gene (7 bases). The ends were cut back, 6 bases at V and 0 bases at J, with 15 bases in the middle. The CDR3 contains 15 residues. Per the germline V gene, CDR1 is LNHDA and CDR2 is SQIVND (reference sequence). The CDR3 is CASRPGGFTSYEQYF. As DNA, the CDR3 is TGTGCCAGTAGACCAGGGGGGTTTACCTCCTACGAGCAGTACTTC.

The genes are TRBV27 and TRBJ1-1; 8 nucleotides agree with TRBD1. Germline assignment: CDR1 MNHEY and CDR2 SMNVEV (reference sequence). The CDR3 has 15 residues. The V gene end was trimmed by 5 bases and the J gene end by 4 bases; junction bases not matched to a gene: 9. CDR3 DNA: TGTGCCAGCAGTCCGAGACAGGGGCGGGCCACTGAAGCTTTCTTT. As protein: CASSPRQGRATEAFF.

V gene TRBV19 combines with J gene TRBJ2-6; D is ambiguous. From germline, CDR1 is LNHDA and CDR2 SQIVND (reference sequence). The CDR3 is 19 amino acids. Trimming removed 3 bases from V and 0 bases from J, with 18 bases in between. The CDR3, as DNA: TGTGCCAGTAGTATCCTATCGTGGCAGCCAGGCTCTGGGGCCAACGTCCTGACTTTC. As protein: CASSILSWQPGSGANVLTF.

The CDR3 is CASSRWAGGQGNEQFF. DNA of the CDR3: TGTGCCAGCAGCCGGTGGGCGGGGGGGCAGGGCAATGAGCAGTTCTTC. V and J are TRBV7-2 and TRBJ2-1; 9 bases map to TRBD2. The CDR3 is made up of 16 amino acids. Trimming took 5 bases from V and 6 from J; bases not matched to a gene: 11. In germline, CDR1 is SGHTA, CDR2 FQGNSA.

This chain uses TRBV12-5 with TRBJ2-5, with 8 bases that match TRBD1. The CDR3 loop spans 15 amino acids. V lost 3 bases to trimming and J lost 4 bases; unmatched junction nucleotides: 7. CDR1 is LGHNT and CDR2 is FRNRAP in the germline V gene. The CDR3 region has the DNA TGTGCTAGTGGTTTCTCACAGGGGGTAGGAGAGACCCAGTACTTC. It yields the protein CASGFSQGVGETQYF.

CDR3: CASSSDPGTAGEQYF. CDR3 DNA: TGCGCCAGCAGCAGTGACCCCGGGACAGCCGGCGAGCAGTACTTC. The chain has TRBV5-1 and TRBJ2-7, with TRBD1 matching over 7 bases. CDR1 and CDR2 from the germline V gene are SGHRS and YFSETQ. The CDR3 is 15 amino acids. V was clipped by 4 bases and J by 6 bases; unmatched bases: 13.

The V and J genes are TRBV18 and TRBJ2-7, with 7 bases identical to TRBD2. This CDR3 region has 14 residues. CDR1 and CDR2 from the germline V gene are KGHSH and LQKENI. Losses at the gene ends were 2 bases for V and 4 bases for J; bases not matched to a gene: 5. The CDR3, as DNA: TGTGCCAGCTCACCAGCTTCTAGCGGTTACGAGCAGTACTTC. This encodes CASSPASSGYEQYF.

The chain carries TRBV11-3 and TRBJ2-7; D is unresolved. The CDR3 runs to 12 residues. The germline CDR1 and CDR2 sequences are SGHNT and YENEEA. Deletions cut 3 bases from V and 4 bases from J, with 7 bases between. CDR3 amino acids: CASSLSVYEQYF. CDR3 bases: TGTGCCAGCAGCTTGTCAGTATACGAGCAGTACTTC.

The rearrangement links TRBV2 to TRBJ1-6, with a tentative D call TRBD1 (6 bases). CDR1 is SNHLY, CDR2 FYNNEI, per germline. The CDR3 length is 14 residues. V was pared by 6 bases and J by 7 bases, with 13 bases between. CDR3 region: CASSTGQRNSPLHF. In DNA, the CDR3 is TGTGCCAGCAGCACTGGACAGCGAAATTCACCCCTCCACTTT.

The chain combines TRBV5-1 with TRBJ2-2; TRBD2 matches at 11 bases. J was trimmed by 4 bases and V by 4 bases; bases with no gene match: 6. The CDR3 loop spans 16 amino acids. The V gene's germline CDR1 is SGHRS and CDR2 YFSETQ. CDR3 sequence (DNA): TGCGCCAGCAGCCCTGGGGGGACTAGCGGCACCGGGGAGCTGTTTTTT. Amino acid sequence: CASSPGGTSGTGELFF.

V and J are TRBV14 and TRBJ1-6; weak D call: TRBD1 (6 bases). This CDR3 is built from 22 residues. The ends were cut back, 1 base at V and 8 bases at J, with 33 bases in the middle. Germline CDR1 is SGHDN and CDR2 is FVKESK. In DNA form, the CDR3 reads TGTGCCAGCAGCCAAGCCTATTATCCAGGGGTGAATTGGGTGGGTCTAGATTCACCCCTCCACTTT. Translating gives CASSQAYYPGVNWVGLDSPLHF.

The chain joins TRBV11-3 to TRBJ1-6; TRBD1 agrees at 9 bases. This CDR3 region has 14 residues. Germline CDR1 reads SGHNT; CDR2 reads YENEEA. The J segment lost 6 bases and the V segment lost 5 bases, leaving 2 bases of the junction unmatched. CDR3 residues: CASSGDRVNSPLHF. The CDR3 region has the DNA TGTGCCAGCAGCGGGGACAGGGTTAATTCACCCCTCCACTTT.

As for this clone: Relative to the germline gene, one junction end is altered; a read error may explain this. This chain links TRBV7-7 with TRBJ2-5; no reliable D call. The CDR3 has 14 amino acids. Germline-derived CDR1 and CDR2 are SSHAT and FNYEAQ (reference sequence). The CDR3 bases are TGTGCTAGCAGCCTACGTGGGCCCCAAGAGACCCAGTACTTC. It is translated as CASSLRGPQETQYF. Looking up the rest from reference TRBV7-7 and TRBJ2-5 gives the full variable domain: GAGVSQSPRYKVTKRGQDVTLRCDPISSHATLYWYQQALGQGPEFLTYFNYEAQPDKSGLPSDRFSAERPEGSISTLTIQRTEQRDSAMYRCASSLRGPQETQYFGPGTRLLVL.

The CDR3 loop reads CASSSQGNEQYF. Here the CDR3 DNA reads TGCGCCAGCAGCTCCCAGGGTAACGAGCAGTACTTC. V is TRBV5-1 and J is TRBJ2-7; maybe TRBD1 (5 bases). The CDR3 extends over 12 amino acids. The germline CDR1 and CDR2 sequences are SGHRS and YFSETQ. V gave up 3 bases and J gave up 5 bases, with 9 bases separating them.

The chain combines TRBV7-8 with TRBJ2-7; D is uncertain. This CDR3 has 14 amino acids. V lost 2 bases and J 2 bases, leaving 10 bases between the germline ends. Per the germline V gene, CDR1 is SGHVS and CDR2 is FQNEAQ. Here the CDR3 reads CASSLNSLAYEQYF. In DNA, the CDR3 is TGTGCCAGCAGCTTAAACAGCCTCGCCTACGAGCAGTACTTC.

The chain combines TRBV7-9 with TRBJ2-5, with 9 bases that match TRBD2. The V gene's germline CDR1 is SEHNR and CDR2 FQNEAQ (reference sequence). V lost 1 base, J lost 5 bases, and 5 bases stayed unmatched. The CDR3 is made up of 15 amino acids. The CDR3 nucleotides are TGTGCCAGCAGCTTAGTAGCGGGAGCGGTGGAGACCCAGTACTTC. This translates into CASSLVAGAVETQYF.

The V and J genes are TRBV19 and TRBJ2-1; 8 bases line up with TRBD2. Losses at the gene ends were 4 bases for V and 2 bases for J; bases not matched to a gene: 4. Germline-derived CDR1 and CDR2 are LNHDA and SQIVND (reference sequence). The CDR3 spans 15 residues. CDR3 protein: CASSRGGGPYNEQFF. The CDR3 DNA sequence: TGTGCCAGTAGTAGGGGCGGGGGGCCCTACAATGAGCAGTTCTTC.

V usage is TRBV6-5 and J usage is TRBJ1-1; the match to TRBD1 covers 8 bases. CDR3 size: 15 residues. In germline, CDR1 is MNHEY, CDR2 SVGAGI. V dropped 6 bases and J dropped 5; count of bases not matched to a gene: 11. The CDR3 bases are TGTGCCAGCAGAAGGGGAACAGGGGGTGGAACTGAAGCTTTCTTT. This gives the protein CASRRGTGGGTEAFF.

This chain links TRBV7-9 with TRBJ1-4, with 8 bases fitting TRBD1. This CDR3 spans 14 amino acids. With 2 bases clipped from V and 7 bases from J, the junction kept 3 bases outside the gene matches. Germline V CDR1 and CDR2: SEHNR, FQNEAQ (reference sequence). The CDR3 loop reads CASSLTGGGEKLFF. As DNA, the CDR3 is TGTGCCAGCAGCTTAACAGGGGGAGGTGAAAAACTGTTTTTT.

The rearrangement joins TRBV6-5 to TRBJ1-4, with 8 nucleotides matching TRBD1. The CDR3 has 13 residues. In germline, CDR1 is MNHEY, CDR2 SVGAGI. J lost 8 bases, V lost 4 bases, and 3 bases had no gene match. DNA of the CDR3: TGTGCCAGCAGTTGGGACAGGTGGGAAAAACTGTTTTTT. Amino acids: CASSWDRWEKLFF.

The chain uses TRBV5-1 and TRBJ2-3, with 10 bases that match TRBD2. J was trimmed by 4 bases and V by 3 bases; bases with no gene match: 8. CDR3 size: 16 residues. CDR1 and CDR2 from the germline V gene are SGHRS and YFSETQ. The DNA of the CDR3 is TGCGCCAGCAGCTCTGGGGGGGGACTAGCGTCAGATACGCAGTATTTT. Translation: CASSSGGGLASDTQYF.

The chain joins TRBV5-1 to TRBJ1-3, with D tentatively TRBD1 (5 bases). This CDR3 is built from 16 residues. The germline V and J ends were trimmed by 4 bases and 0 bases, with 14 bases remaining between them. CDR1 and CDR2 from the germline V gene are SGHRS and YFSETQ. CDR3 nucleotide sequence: TGCGCCAGCAGCGGGGGAGGGGTGGCCTCTGGAAACACCATATATTTT. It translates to CASSGGGVASGNTIYF.

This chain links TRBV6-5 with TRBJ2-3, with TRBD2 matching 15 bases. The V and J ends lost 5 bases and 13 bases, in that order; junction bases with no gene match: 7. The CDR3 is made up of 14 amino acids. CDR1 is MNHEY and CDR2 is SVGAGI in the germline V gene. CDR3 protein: CASSPGLAGGFEYF. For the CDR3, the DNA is TGTGCCAGCAGTCCGGGACTAGCGGGAGGATTTGAGTATTTT.

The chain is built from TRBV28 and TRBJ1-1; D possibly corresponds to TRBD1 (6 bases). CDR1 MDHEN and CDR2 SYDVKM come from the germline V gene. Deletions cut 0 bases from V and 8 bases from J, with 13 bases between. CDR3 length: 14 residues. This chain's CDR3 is CASSLWSRGPEAFF. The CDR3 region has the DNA TGTGCCAGCAGTTTATGGTCGCGGGGGCCGGAAGCTTTCTTT.

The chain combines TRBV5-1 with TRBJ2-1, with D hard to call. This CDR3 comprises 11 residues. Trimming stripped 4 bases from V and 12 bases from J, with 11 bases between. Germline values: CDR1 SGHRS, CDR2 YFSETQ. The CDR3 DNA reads TGCGCCAGCAGCACAGACGTCGGGCAGTTCTTC. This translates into CASSTDVGQFF.

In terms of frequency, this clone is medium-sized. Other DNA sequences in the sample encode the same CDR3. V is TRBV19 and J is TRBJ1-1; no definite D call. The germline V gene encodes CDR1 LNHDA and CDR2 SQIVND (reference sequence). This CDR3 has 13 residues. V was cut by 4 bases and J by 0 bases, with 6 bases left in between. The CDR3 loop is CASSTQVNTEAFF. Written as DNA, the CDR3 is TGTGCCAGTAGTACCCAGGTGAACACTGAAGCTTTCTTT.

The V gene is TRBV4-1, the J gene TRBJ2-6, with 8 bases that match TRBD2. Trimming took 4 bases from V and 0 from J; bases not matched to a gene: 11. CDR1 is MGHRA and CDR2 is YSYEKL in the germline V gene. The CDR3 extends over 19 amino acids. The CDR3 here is CASSPSRVAGPSGANVLTF. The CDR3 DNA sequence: TGCGCCAGCAGCCCGTCCCGGGTAGCGGGACCCTCTGGGGCCAACGTCCTGACTTTC.

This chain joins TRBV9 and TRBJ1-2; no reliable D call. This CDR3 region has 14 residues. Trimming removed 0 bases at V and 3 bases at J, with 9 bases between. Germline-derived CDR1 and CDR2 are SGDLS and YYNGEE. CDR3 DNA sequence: TGTGCCAGCAGCGTAGGGGCGACCCACTATGGCTACACCTTC. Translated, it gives CASSVGATHYGYTF. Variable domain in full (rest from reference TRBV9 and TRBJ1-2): DSGVTQTPKHLITATGQRVTLRCSPRSGDLSVYWYQQSLDQGLQFLIQYYNGEERAKGNILERFSAQQFPDLHSELNLSSLELGDSALYFCASSVGATHYGYTFGSGTRLTVV.

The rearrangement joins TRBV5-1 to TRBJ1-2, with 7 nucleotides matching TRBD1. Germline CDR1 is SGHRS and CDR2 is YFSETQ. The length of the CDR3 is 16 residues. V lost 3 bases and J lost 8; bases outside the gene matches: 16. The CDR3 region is CASSSSFGQVLSGYTF. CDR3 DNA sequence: TGCGCCAGCAGCTCAAGTTTCGGACAGGTTCTCTCCGGCTACACCTTC.